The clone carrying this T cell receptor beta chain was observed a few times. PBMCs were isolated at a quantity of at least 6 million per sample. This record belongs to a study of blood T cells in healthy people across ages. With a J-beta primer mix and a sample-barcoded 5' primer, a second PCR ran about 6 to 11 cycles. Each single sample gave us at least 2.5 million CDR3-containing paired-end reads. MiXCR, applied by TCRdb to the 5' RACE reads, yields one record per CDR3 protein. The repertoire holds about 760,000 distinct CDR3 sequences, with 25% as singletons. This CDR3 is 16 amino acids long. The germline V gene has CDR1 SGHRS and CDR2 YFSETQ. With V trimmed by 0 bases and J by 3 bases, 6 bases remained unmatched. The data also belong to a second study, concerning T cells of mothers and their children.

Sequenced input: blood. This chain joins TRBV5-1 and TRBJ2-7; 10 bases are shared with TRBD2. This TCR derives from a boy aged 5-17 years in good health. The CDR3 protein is CASSLANLAGGYEQYF. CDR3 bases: TGCGCCAGCAGCTTGGCCAATTTAGCGGGAGGCTACGAGCAGTACTTC.